This T cell receptor (beta chain) was found in a study of T cell repertoires in cytomegalovirus infection. V shed 4 bases and J 8 bases; nucleotides not matched to a gene: 7. Germline values: CDR1 SGHTA, CDR2 FQGNSA. This CDR3 has 14 amino acids. From the reads, TCRdb called clonotypes with MiXCR, one entry per CDR3 protein. The sample shows a few hundred thousand distinct CDR3 sequences, roughly 15% of them seen only once. This clonotype has at least ten counts. The source of this sequence is a human donor in good health (CMV status not recorded). Some clones in this sample may be carry-over from other donors' samples. Sequences were obtained from PBMCs. The V and J genes are TRBV7-2 and TRBJ1-4; 7 bases are shared with TRBD1. CDR3 bases: TGTGCCAGCAGCTCGGGACAGCCTGGGGAAAAACTGTTTTTT. Translation: CASSSGQPGEKLFF.